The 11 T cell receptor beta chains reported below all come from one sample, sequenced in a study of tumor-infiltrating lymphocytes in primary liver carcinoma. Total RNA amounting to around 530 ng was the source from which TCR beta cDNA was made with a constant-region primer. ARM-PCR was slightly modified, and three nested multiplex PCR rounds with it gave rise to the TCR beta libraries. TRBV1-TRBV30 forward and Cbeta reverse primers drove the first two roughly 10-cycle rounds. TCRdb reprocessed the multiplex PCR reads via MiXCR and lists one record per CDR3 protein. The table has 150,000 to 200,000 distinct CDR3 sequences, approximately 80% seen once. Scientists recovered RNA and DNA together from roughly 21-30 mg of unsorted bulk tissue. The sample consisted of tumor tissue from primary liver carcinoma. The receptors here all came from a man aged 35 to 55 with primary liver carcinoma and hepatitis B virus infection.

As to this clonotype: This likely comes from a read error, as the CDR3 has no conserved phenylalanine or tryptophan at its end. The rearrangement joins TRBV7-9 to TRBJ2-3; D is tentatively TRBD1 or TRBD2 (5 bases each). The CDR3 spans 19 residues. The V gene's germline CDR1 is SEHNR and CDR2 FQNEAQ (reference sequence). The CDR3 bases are TGTACCGGCAGCTCTGGGGGAAGCTCTGTTGGATCCCGCACAGATACACAGTATGTT. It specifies CTGSSGGSSVGSRTDTQYV.

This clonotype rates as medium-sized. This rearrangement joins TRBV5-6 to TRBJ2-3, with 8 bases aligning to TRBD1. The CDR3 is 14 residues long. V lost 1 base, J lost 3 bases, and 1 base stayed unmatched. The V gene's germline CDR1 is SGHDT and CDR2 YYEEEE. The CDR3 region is CASSLQGATDTQYF. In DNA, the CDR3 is TGTGCCAGCAGCTTGCAGGGGGCAACAGATACGCAGTATTTT.

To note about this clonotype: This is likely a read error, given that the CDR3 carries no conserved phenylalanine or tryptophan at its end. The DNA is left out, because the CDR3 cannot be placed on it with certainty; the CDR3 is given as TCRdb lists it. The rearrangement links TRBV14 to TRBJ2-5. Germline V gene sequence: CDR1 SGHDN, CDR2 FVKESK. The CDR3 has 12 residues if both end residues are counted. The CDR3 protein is CASSQALETHYS.

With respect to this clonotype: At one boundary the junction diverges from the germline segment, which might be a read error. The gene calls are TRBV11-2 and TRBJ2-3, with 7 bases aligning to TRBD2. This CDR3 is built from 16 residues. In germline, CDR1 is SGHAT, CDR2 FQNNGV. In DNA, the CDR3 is TGTGCCAGCAGCTTACAAGCGGGAATCAGCACAGATATGCAGTTTTTT. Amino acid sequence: CASSLQAGISTDMQFF.

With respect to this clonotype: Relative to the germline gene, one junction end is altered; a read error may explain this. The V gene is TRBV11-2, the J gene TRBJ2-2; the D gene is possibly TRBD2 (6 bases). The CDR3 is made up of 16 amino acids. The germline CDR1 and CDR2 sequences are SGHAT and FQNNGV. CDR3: CASSSPSDANTRELFF. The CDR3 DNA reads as TGTGCTAGCAGCTCTCCTAGCGACGCGAACACCAGGGAGCTGTTTTTT.

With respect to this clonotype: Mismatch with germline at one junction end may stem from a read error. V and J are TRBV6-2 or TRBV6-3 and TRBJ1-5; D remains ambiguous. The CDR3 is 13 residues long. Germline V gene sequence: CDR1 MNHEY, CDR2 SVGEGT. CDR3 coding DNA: TGTGCCAGAAGTTACTACAGCTTTCAGCCCCAGCATTTT. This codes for CARSYYSFQPQHF.

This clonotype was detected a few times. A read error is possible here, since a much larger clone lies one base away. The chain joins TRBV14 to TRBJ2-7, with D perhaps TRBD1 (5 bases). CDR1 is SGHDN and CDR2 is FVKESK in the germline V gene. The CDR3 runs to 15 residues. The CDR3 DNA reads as TGTACCAGCAGCTCCACTGGCAGGGTTTATTACGAGCAGTACTTC. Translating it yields CTSSSTGRVYYEQYF.

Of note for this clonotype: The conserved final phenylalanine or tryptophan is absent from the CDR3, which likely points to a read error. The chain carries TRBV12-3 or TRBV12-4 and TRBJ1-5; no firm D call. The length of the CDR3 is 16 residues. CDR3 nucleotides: TGTGCCAGTAGTCCTTCGTCCCCCTTGGGCAATCAGCACCAGCATTTG. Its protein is CASSPSSPLGNQHQHL.

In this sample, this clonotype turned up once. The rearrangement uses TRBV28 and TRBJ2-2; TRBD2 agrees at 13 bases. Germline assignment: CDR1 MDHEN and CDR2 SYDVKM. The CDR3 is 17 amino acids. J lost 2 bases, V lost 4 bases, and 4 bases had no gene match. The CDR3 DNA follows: TGTGCCAGCAGTTCCAGACTAGCGGGGGGTAACACCGGGGAGCTGTTTTTT. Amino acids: CASSSRLAGGNTGELFF.

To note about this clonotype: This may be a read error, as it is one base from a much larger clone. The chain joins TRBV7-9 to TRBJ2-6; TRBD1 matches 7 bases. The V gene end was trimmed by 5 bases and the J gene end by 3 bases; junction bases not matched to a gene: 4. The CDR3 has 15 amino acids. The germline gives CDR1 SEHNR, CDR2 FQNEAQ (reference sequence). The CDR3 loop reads CASSRTGFGANVLTF. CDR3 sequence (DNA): TGTGCCAGCAGCCGGACAGGATTTGGGGCCAACGTCCTGACTTTC.

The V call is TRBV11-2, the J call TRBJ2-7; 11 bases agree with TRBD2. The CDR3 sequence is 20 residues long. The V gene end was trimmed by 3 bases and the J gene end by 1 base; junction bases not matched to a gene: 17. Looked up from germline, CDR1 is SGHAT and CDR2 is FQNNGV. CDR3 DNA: TGTGCCAGCAGCTTGAGTGAAGGTAGGACTAGCGGGCTCAGTTCCTACGAGCAGTACTTC. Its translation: CASSLSEGRTSGLSSYEQYF.